This record looks at one T cell receptor (beta chain) sequence and its context. Per the germline V gene, CDR1 is SGDLS and CDR2 is YYNGEE. The CDR3 spans 16 residues. With V trimmed by 0 bases and J by 2 bases, 7 bases remained unmatched. MiXCR was run by TCRdb on the RT-PCR reads, yielding one entry per CDR3 protein. The table has about 700,000 distinct CDR3 sequences, 11% to 15% seen once. The rearrangement joins TRBV9 to TRBJ2-7; TRBD2 agrees at 8 bases. The sequenced material came from memory CD4+ T cells from blood. The source of this sequence is a female donor in good health, serving as a healthy control. Here the CDR3 DNA reads TGTGCCAGCAGCGTAGCGGGCGGGAGGTACACCTACGAGCAGTACTTC. Encoded protein: CASSVAGGRYTYEQYF.